Below, 31 T cell receptor beta chains from the same sample are listed, as sequenced in a study of cytomegalovirus exposure and HLA in healthy donors. A multiplex PCR was run with 60 Vbeta primers and 13 Jbeta primers. Sequencing used immunoSEQ multiplex PCR; TCRdb keeps in-frame clones, though not all of them. The sample gives nearly 110,000 clones, 65% to 85% of which show up once; less than 3% is in the top ten. Sequencing was carried out using PBMCs. Receptors originate from a male donor in good health and CMV-seropositive.

This clone appeared once. This rearrangement joins TRBV11-2 to TRBJ2-6, with D uncertain. Trimming cost V 4 bases and J 1 base, with 8 bases left between them. This CDR3 has 15 residues. CDR1 and CDR2 from the germline V gene are SGHAT and FQNNGV. The CDR3 region is CASSSPVSGANVLTF. The CDR3 nucleotides read TGTGCCAGCAGCTCTCCGGTGTCTGGGGCCAACGTCCTGACTTTC.

This sequence joins TRBV5-4 and TRBJ1-4; TRBD1 is a possible D gene (6 bases). With 3 bases removed from V and 2 bases from J, the gap between germline ends came to 14 bases. Germline-derived CDR1 and CDR2 are SGHNT and YYREEE (reference sequence). The CDR3 spans 16 residues. For the CDR3, the DNA is TGTGCCAGCAGCTCGGCGGGGGCCGGGACTAATGAAAAACTGTTTTTT. This codes for CASSSAGAGTNEKLFF.

This clone was observed a single time. The chain employs TRBV6-5 and TRBJ2-7; TRBD1 agrees at 7 bases. CDR1 is MNHEY, CDR2 SVGAGI, per germline. V lost 0 bases to trimming and J lost 10 bases; unmatched junction nucleotides: 6. The CDR3 extends over 13 amino acids. DNA for the CDR3: TGTGCCAGCAGTTACTCCGGACAGGAACATCAGTACTTC. This sequence encodes CASSYSGQEHQYF.

The chain recombines TRBV25-1 with TRBJ2-7; 8 bases fit TRBD1. The V segment lost 2 bases and the J segment 6 bases; nucleotides outside the gene matches: 9. Germline V CDR1 and CDR2: MGHDK, SYGVNS. This CDR3 is 15 amino acids long. The CDR3 DNA is TGTGCCAGCAGTGAAACGGGGACAGGTTTGGGCGAGCAGTACTTC. Amino acid sequence: CASSETGTGLGEQYF.

The genes are TRBV6-1 and TRBJ2-7; a possible D gene is TRBD1 (6 bases). The CDR3 runs to 13 residues. Germline V gives CDR1 MNHNS, CDR2 SASEGT. Deletions cut 3 bases from V and 4 bases from J, with 10 bases between. CDR3 nucleotides: TGTGCCAGCAGTGAGGGGACAACTTACGAGCAGTACTTC. Protein: CASSEGTTYEQYF.

This chain links TRBV6-5 with TRBJ1-2, with 7 bases that match TRBD1. From germline, CDR1 is MNHEY and CDR2 SVGAGI. CDR3 size: 13 residues. V lost 4 bases, J lost 8 bases, and 7 bases stayed unmatched. CDR3 coding DNA: TGTGCCAGCAGTTTACAGGGGAGTTGGGGCTACACCTTC. It yields the protein CASSLQGSWGYTF.

J is TRBJ1-1 and V is TRBV6-1; no reliable D call. CDR3 length: 13 amino acids. V lost 7 bases and J lost 1, with 10 bases in between. Germline-derived CDR1 and CDR2 are MNHNS and SASEGT. The CDR3 is CASKRAENTEAFF. Here the CDR3 DNA reads TGTGCCAGCAAGCGGGCCGAGAACACTGAAGCTTTCTTT.

The V call is TRBV6-1, the J call TRBJ2-7, with D possibly TRBD1 on 6 matching bases. Germline loops: CDR1 MNHNS, CDR2 SASEGT. The CDR3 runs 15 residues. Trimming stripped 2 bases from V and 3 bases from J, with 14 bases between. CDR3 sequence (DNA): TGTGCCAGCAGTGAATCGCCCGACAGGATCTACGAGCAGTACTTC. It codes for CASSESPDRIYEQYF.

This clone was detected a few times. The chain is built from TRBV11-2 and TRBJ1-4; no clear D. V dropped 1 base and J dropped 8 bases, with 8 bases sitting between them. From germline, CDR1 is SGHAT and CDR2 FQNNGV. The CDR3 is 13 amino acids. CDR3 loop: CASSLAGYEKLFF. In DNA, the CDR3 is TGTGCCAGCAGCTTAGCGGGGTACGAAAAACTGTTTTTT. The full variable domain, its missing parts supplied by reference TRBV11-2 and TRBJ1-4, is EAGVAQSPRYKIIEKRQSVAFWCNPISGHATLYWYQQILGQGPKLLIQFQNNGVVDDSQLPKDRFSAERLKGVDSTLKIQPAKLEDSAVYLCASSLAGYEKLFFGSGTQLSVL.

This chain uses TRBV7-9 with TRBJ2-5, with D tentatively TRBD2 (5 bases). Trimming took 0 bases from V and 1 from J, leaving 6 bases between them. Germline loops: CDR1 SEHNR, CDR2 FQNEAQ (reference sequence). The CDR3 consists of 14 residues. The CDR3 protein is CASSLAGSQETQYF. The CDR3 DNA sequence: TGTGCCAGCAGCTTAGCAGGGAGCCAAGAGACCCAGTACTTC.

The sample holds a few counts of this clone. V and J are TRBV7-2 and TRBJ1-1, with D possibly matching TRBD1 (5 bases). The CDR3 totals 14 residues. Looked up from germline, CDR1 is SGHTA and CDR2 is FQGNSA. V dropped 5 bases and J dropped 4 bases, with 14 bases sitting between them. The CDR3 region is CASSPPGLGTEAFF. The CDR3 DNA is TGTGCCAGCAGCCCGCCGGGACTAGGCACTGAAGCTTTCTTT.

This rearrangement joins TRBV6-5 to TRBJ2-3; TRBD1 is a possible D gene (7 bases). V lost 6 bases and J lost 3, with 10 bases in between. The CDR3 spans 13 residues. Germline V gives CDR1 MNHEY, CDR2 SVGAGI. CDR3 sequence reads: CASRTGRTDTQYF. The CDR3, as DNA: TGTGCCAGCAGGACAGGGAGGACAGATACGCAGTATTTT.

V is TRBV29-1 and J is TRBJ2-7, with 9 nucleotides matching TRBD1. This CDR3 spans 15 amino acids. Germline values: CDR1 SQVTM, CDR2 ANQGSEA. With V trimmed by 0 bases and J by 1 base, 4 bases remained unmatched. The CDR3 loop reads CSVEDPGTGSYEQYF. CDR3 sequence (DNA): TGCAGCGTTGAAGATCCCGGGACAGGGTCCTACGAGCAGTACTTC.

For the CDR3, the DNA is TGTGCCAGCAGCCAAGACTTGCCGGGACAGTCCTACAATGAGCAGTTCTTC. It codes for CASSQDLPGQSYNEQFF. The chain links TRBV4-2 to TRBJ2-1; TRBD1 matches at 7 bases. V shed 0 bases and J 1 base; nucleotides not matched to a gene: 6. Germline V lookup: CDR1 LGHNA, CDR2 YNFKEQ. CDR3 length: 17 amino acids.

V is TRBV6-1 and J is TRBJ1-1; D is uncertain. CDR3 length equals 13 residues. Germline V gene data show CDR1 as MNHNS and CDR2 as SASEGT. Trimming took 6 bases from V and 3 from J, leaving 11 bases between them. The CDR3 coding sequence is TGTGCCAGCAGAGGACTGGGCGACACTGAAGCTTTCTTT. Its translation: CASRGLGDTEAFF.

This clone came up once. CDR3 region: CASMVSGVNEQFF. In DNA form, the CDR3 reads TGTGCCAGCATGGTCTCAGGGGTCAATGAGCAGTTCTTC. This rearrangement joins TRBV28 to TRBJ2-1; a possible D gene is TRBD1 (6 bases). The CDR3 loop spans 13 amino acids. Germline lookup yields CDR1 MDHEN and CDR2 SYDVKM. Between the trimmed V and J ends, which lost 7 bases and 6 bases, there was a span of 13 bases.

The chain carries TRBV9 and TRBJ1-2; the D gene is possibly TRBD1 (5 bases). V lost 0 bases to trimming and J lost 4 bases, with 10 bases between them. CDR3 length: 14 residues. Germline V gene data show CDR1 as SGDLS and CDR2 as YYNGEE. CDR3 loop: CASSVDLGPYGYTF. CDR3 DNA: TGTGCCAGCAGCGTAGATCTGGGGCCCTATGGCTACACCTTC. The whole variable domain, remainder taken from reference TRBV9 and TRBJ1-2, is DSGVTQTPKHLITATGQRVTLRCSPRSGDLSVYWYQQSLDQGLQFLIQYYNGEERAKGNILERFSAQQFPDLHSELNLSSLELGDSALYFCASSVDLGPYGYTFGSGTRLTVV.

This clone has more than one count but fewer than ten. This chain links TRBV5-5 with TRBJ2-7; 8 positions agree with TRBD1. V dropped 4 bases and J dropped 1; count of bases not matched to a gene: 4. The CDR3 has 14 amino acids. CDR1 is SGHKS, CDR2 YYEKEE, per germline (reference sequence). For the CDR3, the DNA is TGTGCCAGCAGCCCGGGACAGGTTTCCTACGAGCAGTACTTC. Translating it yields CASSPGQVSYEQYF.

The chain couples TRBV7-8 to TRBJ2-7, with TRBD1 as a possible D gene (6 bases). With 5 bases removed from V and 7 bases from J, the gap between germline ends came to 15 bases. CDR3 length equals 13 residues. The V gene's germline CDR1 is SGHVS and CDR2 FQNEAQ. The CDR3 DNA reads TGTGCCAGCAGCGAAATACAGGGTGGTGAGCAGTACTTC. Protein sequence: CASSEIQGGEQYF.

V and J are TRBV9 and TRBJ2-3, with TRBD2 as a possible D gene (5 bases). Germline V gives CDR1 SGDLS, CDR2 YYNGEE. The CDR3 length is 16 residues. The ends were cut back, 1 base at V and 1 base at J, with 13 bases in the middle. The CDR3 here is CASSVRTSLGTDTQYF. The CDR3 DNA reads as TGTGCCAGCAGCGTACGGACTTCCCTCGGCACAGATACGCAGTATTTT. The complete variable domain, with remaining parts taken from reference TRBV9 and TRBJ2-3, reads DSGVTQTPKHLITATGQRVTLRCSPRSGDLSVYWYQQSLDQGLQFLIQYYNGEERAKGNILERFSAQQFPDLHSELNLSSLELGDSALYFCASSVRTSLGTDTQYFGPGTRLTVL.

This clone came up a few times. CDR3 in amino acids: CAISPGAANEKLFF. For the CDR3, the DNA is TGTGCCATCTCCCCAGGGGCGGCTAATGAAAAACTGTTTTTT. The J gene is TRBJ1-4, the V gene TRBV10-3, with a tentative D call TRBD1 (6 bases). CDR1 ENHRY and CDR2 SYGVKD come from the germline V gene. V was clipped by 8 bases and J by 3 bases, with 13 bases between them. This CDR3 contains 14 residues.

This sequence joins TRBV5-1 and TRBJ2-2; 13 bases fit TRBD2. V was pared by 4 bases and J by 9 bases, with 6 bases of the junction left unmatched. Germline V gives CDR1 SGHRS, CDR2 YFSETQ. CDR3 length: 15 residues. The CDR3 DNA reads TGCGCCAGCAGCCGGACTAGCGGGAGTAATAGGGAGCTGTTTTTT. It yields the protein CASSRTSGSNRELFF. The complete variable domain, with remaining parts taken from reference TRBV5-1 and TRBJ2-2, reads KAGVTQTPRYLIKTRGQQVTLSCSPISGHRSVSWYQQTPGQGLQFLFEYFSETQRNKGNFPGRFSGRQFSNSRSEMNVSTLELGDSALYLCASSRTSGSNRELFFGEGSRLTVL.

The CDR3 spells CASSPSGAPGEQFF. The CDR3 DNA follows: TGTGCCAGCAGCCCTAGCGGGGCACCGGGTGAGCAGTTCTTC. V gene TRBV7-3 combines with J gene TRBJ2-1, with 9 bases lining up with TRBD2. CDR1 and CDR2 from the germline V gene are SGHTA and FQGTGA. The CDR3 is 14 amino acids. J gave up 9 bases and V 5 bases, and 8 bases lay outside the gene matches.

The rearrangement uses TRBV25-1 and TRBJ2-5; 8 nucleotides agree with TRBD2. The CDR3 sequence is 14 residues long. The germline gives CDR1 MGHDK, CDR2 SYGVNS. J lost 4 bases, V lost 5 bases, and 6 bases had no gene match. As DNA, the CDR3 is TGTGCCAGCAGTTGGGGCGGGGGGCCAGAGACCCAGTACTTC. Translated: CASSWGGGPETQYF.

The chain carries TRBV6-1 and TRBJ2-3; D gene unclear. Per germline, CDR1 MNHNS and CDR2 SASEGT. The CDR3 spans 16 residues. V lost 2 bases, J lost 1 base, and 13 bases lay in between. The CDR3 region is CASSEFTGRGTDTQYF. CDR3 nucleotides: TGTGCCAGCAGTGAATTTACTGGCCGGGGCACAGATACGCAGTATTTT.

This clone was found once. The chain joins TRBV6-5 to TRBJ2-7; TRBD1 might be the D (6 bases). CDR1 MNHEY and CDR2 SVGAGI come from the germline V gene. The CDR3 extends over 14 amino acids. V lost 1 base, J lost 6 bases, and 13 bases lay in between. This CDR3 is CASSYFVGASEQYF. The CDR3 DNA reads as TGTGCCAGCAGTTACTTTGTGGGGGCCTCCGAGCAGTACTTC.

The chain is built from TRBV28 and TRBJ1-4; 8 positions agree with TRBD1. The CDR3 has 15 residues. Germline CDR1 reads MDHEN; CDR2 reads SYDVKM. Germline trimming cut 5 bases from V and 4 bases from J; bases unmatched to any gene: 6. In nucleotides, the CDR3 is TGTGCCAGCAGTAACCAGGGGGCTCTTAATGAAAAACTGTTTTTT. Its protein is CASSNQGALNEKLFF.

The rearrangement uses TRBV27 and TRBJ2-1; no clear D. CDR1 and CDR2 from the germline V gene are MNHEY and SMNVEV (reference sequence). This CDR3 spans 12 amino acids. The V and J ends lost 8 bases and 6 bases respectively, with 11 bases between them. Written as DNA, the CDR3 is TGTGCCAGCCATCGAACTTTCAATGAGCAGTTCTTC. This translates into CASHRTFNEQFF.

Here the CDR3 DNA reads TGTGCCAGCAGTTACTCGGGGACAGCCAGCACAGATACGCAGTATTTT. This sequence encodes CASSYSGTASTDTQYF. V and J are TRBV6-5 and TRBJ2-3, with TRBD1 identical over 7 bases. Looked up from germline, CDR1 is MNHEY and CDR2 is SVGAGI. This CDR3 contains 16 residues. The V segment lost 0 bases and the J segment 0 bases; nucleotides outside the gene matches: 3.

The V call is TRBV15, the J call TRBJ1-2; 7 nucleotides match TRBD1. V shed 4 bases, J shed 3 bases, and the junction held 2 bases outside the gene matches. The CDR3 contains 13 residues. Germline V gene data show CDR1 as LNHNV and CDR2 as YYDKDF (reference sequence). The CDR3 spells CATSKTGDYGYTF. CDR3 DNA sequence: TGTGCCACCAGCAAAACAGGGGACTATGGCTACACCTTC.

The V gene is TRBV19, the J gene TRBJ2-3; TRBD2 agrees at 10 bases. The CDR3 covers 14 residues. The germline V gene has CDR1 LNHDA and CDR2 SQIVND (reference sequence). The J segment lost 4 bases and the V segment lost 9 bases, leaving 7 bases of the junction unmatched. CDR3: CASSTLAGADTQYF. The CDR3 nucleotides are TGTGCCAGCTCCACCCTAGCGGGAGCAGATACGCAGTATTTT.